What follows are 8 T cell receptor beta chains derived from one specimen sequenced in a study of shared T cell receptors in the human thymus. Only in-frame clones appear in the TCRdb table, and some are missing; sequencing was by immunoSEQ multiplex PCR. The sample consists of 600,000 to 900,000 clones, approximately 83% of them appearing once. The sample was also linked to a second study, of human thymus T cells.

The sample taken for sequencing was thymocytes. These receptors came from a girl under three years old with a congenital heart defect.

This chain joins TRBV27 and TRBJ2-3, with 7 bases fitting TRBD2. The CDR3 contains 15 residues. The V gene end was trimmed by 3 bases and the J gene end by 4 bases; junction bases not matched to a gene: 7. Per germline, CDR1 MNHEY and CDR2 SMNVEV (reference sequence). In nucleotides, the CDR3 is TGTGCCAGCAGTTTTGAGGCTAGCGGTCCAGATACGCAGTATTTT. Its protein product is CASSFEASGPDTQYF.

The CDR3 nucleotides read TGTGCCAGCAGATACAGACTCGGTTTGGTCTACAATGAGCAGTTCTTC. Its translation: CASRYRLGLVYNEQFF. V is TRBV6-5 and J is TRBJ2-1, with D unresolved. The CDR3 is 16 residues long. CDR1 is MNHEY and CDR2 is SVGAGI in the germline V gene. V was clipped by 6 bases and J by 3 bases, with 18 bases between them.

The J gene is TRBJ1-1, the V gene TRBV28, with a tentative D call TRBD1 (5 bases). Trimming stripped 5 bases from V and 10 bases from J, with 14 bases between. Germline CDR1 is MDHEN and CDR2 is SYDVKM. This CDR3 is built from 12 residues. Here the CDR3 reads CASSLYTGPAFF. The CDR3, as DNA: TGTGCCAGCAGTCTCTATACAGGTCCAGCTTTCTTT.

The chain recombines TRBV6-6 with TRBJ2-1; D call uncertain. Germline values: CDR1 MNHNY, CDR2 SVGAGI (reference sequence). This CDR3 is built from 15 residues. The germline V and J ends were trimmed by 4 bases and 8 bases, with 18 bases remaining between them. CDR3 in amino acids: CASSFLRPSTDEQFF. CDR3 nucleotide sequence: TGTGCCAGCAGTTTCCTCCGGCCCTCTACAGATGAGCAGTTCTTC.

This clone was recorded a few times. The V call is TRBV6-5, the J call TRBJ1-2, with no clear D. In germline, CDR1 is MNHEY, CDR2 SVGAGI. Trimming removed 4 bases at V and 5 bases at J, with 20 bases between. The CDR3 covers 16 residues. This CDR3 reads CASSSLEGMQRYGYTF. The CDR3 DNA follows: TGTGCCAGCAGTTCCCTGGAGGGAATGCAGCGGTATGGCTACACCTTC.

This chain joins TRBV7-2 and TRBJ2-3, with 11 bases that match TRBD2. The germline gives CDR1 SGHTA, CDR2 FQGNSA. V shed 0 bases and J 0 bases; nucleotides not matched to a gene: 11. This CDR3 contains 20 residues. CDR3 nucleotides: TGTGCCAGCAGCTTAGCCATATCACTAGCGGGGGCCAATAGCACAGATACGCAGTATTTT. It codes for CASSLAISLAGANSTDTQYF.

The chain links TRBV7-8 to TRBJ2-3; TRBD1 is a possible D gene (6 bases). Trimming took off 2 bases at V and 0 bases at J, with 12 bases between the two ends. This CDR3 has 16 amino acids. Germline V gives CDR1 SGHVS, CDR2 FQNEAQ. The CDR3 DNA reads as TGTGCCAGCAGCTTATTAGGGACATTAAGCACAGATACGCAGTATTTT. Its translation: CASSLLGTLSTDTQYF. The full variable domain, with the rest looked up from reference TRBV7-8 and TRBJ2-3, is GAGVSQSPRYKVAKRGQDVALRCDPISGHVSLFWYQQALGQGPEFLTYFQNEAQLDKSGLPSDRFFAERPEGSVSTLKIQRTQQEDSAVYLCASSLLGTLSTDTQYFGPGTRLTVL.

The chain employs TRBV15 and TRBJ2-2; D gene ambiguous. This CDR3 comprises 13 residues. Germline CDR1 is LNHNV and CDR2 is YYDKDF (reference sequence). With 4 bases removed from V and 6 bases from J, the gap between germline ends came to 9 bases. DNA for the CDR3: TGTGCCACCAGCAAATCTGCGTCCGGGGAGCTGTTTTTT. Protein product: CATSKSASGELFF.